The 19 T cell receptor beta chains reported below all come from one sample, sequenced in a study of T cell clonality in common variable immunodeficiency. The protocol was immunoSEQ multiplex PCR, while the TCRdb copy is restricted to in-frame clones and leaves out a portion. The specimen has about 74,000 clones, none found just once. The sample was peripheral blood mononuclear cells. The receptors come from a person aged 18 to 75 in good health.

This clone was counted ten times or more. Sequencing ends 3 residues short of the CDR3 end; the germline J gene provides the rest. The V gene is TRBV15, the J gene TRBJ2-1, with 9 nucleotides matching TRBD2. V shed 3 bases and J 4 bases; nucleotides not matched to a gene: 19. CDR1 and CDR2 from the germline V gene are LNHNV and YYDKDF (reference sequence). This CDR3 is built from 20 residues. CDR3: CATSRLRRGEETSGYNEQFF. CDR3 DNA (partial): TGTGCCACCAGCAGGCTTCGTCGGGGGGAGGAGACTAGCGGTTACAATGAG.

This clone was observed at least ten times. The missing CDR3 end, 3 residues past where the read stops, is filled in from the germline J gene. The chain is built from TRBV29-1 and TRBJ2-2, with D unresolved. This CDR3 has 12 amino acids. Germline V gene data show CDR1 as SQVTM and CDR2 as ANQGSEA. V was clipped by 7 bases and J by 9 bases, with 15 bases between them. CDR3 sequence reads: CSAYVLGRELFF. The CDR3 DNA, read in part, is TGCAGCGCGTATGTCCTTGGCCGGGAG.

This clone showed up many times. The CDR3 loop is CSARTSGRAYTDTQYF. The sequenced part of the CDR3 DNA is TGCAGTGCCCGGACTAGCGGGAGGGCCTACACAGATACG. The rearrangement uses TRBV20-1 and TRBJ2-3; 15 positions agree with TRBD2. The CDR3 extends 3 residues past the end of the read, so its final part is completed from the germline J gene. The V gene's germline CDR1 is DFQATT and CDR2 SNEGSKA (reference sequence). V shed 6 bases and J 2 bases; nucleotides not matched to a gene: 6. This CDR3 spans 16 amino acids.

Ten or more counts support this clone. The read is 3 residues too short to cover the CDR3 end, so that end is filled in from the germline J gene. The genes are TRBV5-4 and TRBJ2-7; 8 bases align to TRBD1. Germline V lookup: CDR1 SGHNT, CDR2 YYREEE (reference sequence). V lost 1 base, J lost 3 bases, and 6 bases stayed unmatched. The CDR3 contains 15 residues. The sequenced CDR3 bases are TGTGCCAGCAGCTTGACCGGGACAGGATTCTACGAG. This gives the protein CASSLTGTGFYE. The CDR3 in its entirety is CASSLTGTGFYEQYF. Full variable domain (remainder filled in from reference TRBV5-4 and TRBJ2-7): ETGVTQSPTHLIKTRGQQVTLRCSSQSGHNTVSWYQQALGQGPQFIFQYYREEENGRGNFPPRFSGLQFPNYSSELNVNALELDDSALYLCASSLTGTGFYEQYFGPGTRLTVT.

This clone showed up many times. The read terminates 3 residues before the CDR3 end, so the remaining end is supplied by the germline J gene. This chain joins TRBV19 and TRBJ1-4; 9 nucleotides match TRBD1. V trimming: 5 bases; J trimming: 6 bases; junction bases outside the gene matches: 22. The CDR3 is 20 amino acids. Germline CDR1 LNHDA, CDR2 SQIVND (reference sequence). CDR3 amino acids: CASSPRSDRGRDLGYEKLFF. The sequenced part of the CDR3 DNA is TGTGCCAGTAGTCCTCGATCGGACAGGGGTCGGGATCTGGGATATGAAAAA.

This clone was seen at least ten times. The sequenced fragment ends 3 residues before the CDR3 boundary, so the rest is inferred from the germline J gene. This sequence joins TRBV7-8 and TRBJ2-1, with a weak D call TRBD2 (6 bases). Germline V gene data show CDR1 as SGHVS and CDR2 as FQNEAQ. Trimming shortened V by 5 bases and J by 8 bases, and 19 bases separated the two germline ends. This CDR3 is 15 amino acids long. The CDR3 bases that were read are TGTGCCAGCAGCCAGCAAACCGGGACTGTGGATGAG. Amino acid sequence: CASSQQTGTVDE. The CDR3 reads in full as CASSQQTGTVDEQFF.

This clone was recorded many times. Coverage ceases 3 residues before the CDR3 finishes, and the germline J gene fills in the end. This chain uses TRBV20-1 with TRBJ2-3, with 10 nucleotides matching TRBD2. Germline CDR1 reads DFQATT; CDR2 reads SNEGSKA (reference sequence). The CDR3 runs to 14 residues. Losses at the gene ends were 0 bases for V and 8 bases for J; bases not matched to a gene: 5. The DNA read from the CDR3 is TGCAGTGCTAGAGATCTAGCGGGAGTGGGTACG. This encodes CSARDLAGVGT. The whole CDR3 sequence reads CSARDLAGVGTQYF.

The sample holds many counts of this clone. A junction end diverges from the germline sequence, so it may reflect a read error. The read finishes 3 residues shy of the CDR3 end, and the germline J gene is used to complete it. This chain joins TRBV7-7 and TRBJ2-1; 10 bases agree with TRBD2. Germline assignment: CDR1 SSHAT and CDR2 FNYEAQ (reference sequence). This CDR3 contains 15 residues. The CDR3 sequence is CASSSGTSAYNEQFF. The DNA read from the CDR3 is TGTGCTAGCAGCTCCGGGACTAGCGCTTACAATGAG.

This clone showed up many times. The covered CDR3 bases are TGTGCCAGCAGCCCTCAGTGGGGGGGCTCCGAG. It encodes CASSPQWGGSE. The full-length CDR3 reads as CASSPQWGGSEQYF. J is TRBJ2-7 and V is TRBV5-5; D is possibly TRBD2 (7 bases). The read falls 3 residues short of the CDR3 end, and the missing part is taken from the germline J gene. V gave up 4 bases and J gave up 6 bases, with 17 bases separating them. Germline V CDR1 and CDR2: SGHKS, YYEKEE (reference sequence). This CDR3 has 14 residues.

This clone was seen ten or more times. The read terminates 3 residues before the CDR3 end, so the remaining end is supplied by the germline J gene. The chain couples TRBV11-2 to TRBJ1-2; TRBD1 matches 9 bases. The V and J ends lost 5 bases and 3 bases, in that order; junction bases with no gene match: 7. The germline V gene has CDR1 SGHAT and CDR2 FQNNGV. CDR3 length: 15 amino acids. The CDR3 DNA, read in part, is TGTGCCAGCAGCCTAACAGGGGGCAAGGACTATGGC. Protein product: CASSLTGGKDYG. The full CDR3 sequence reads CASSLTGGKDYGYTF.

This clone was seen at least ten times. The read finishes 3 residues shy of the CDR3 end, and the germline J gene is used to complete it. V and J are TRBV7-2 and TRBJ2-1; 7 positions match TRBD2. Germline V gene sequence: CDR1 SGHTA, CDR2 FQGNSA. Trimming at V came to 5 bases and at J to 2 bases, leaving 3 bases not matched to a gene. The CDR3 consists of 14 residues. Partial CDR3 DNA: TGTGCCAGCAGCCCCCGGGGGGCCTACAATGAG. Its protein product is CASSPRGAYNE. The complete CDR3 protein is CASSPRGAYNEQFF.

This clone was seen ten or more times. Coverage ceases 3 residues before the CDR3 finishes, and the germline J gene fills in the end. The V gene is TRBV6-2 or TRBV6-3, the J gene TRBJ1-5; D not resolved. Germline V CDR1 and CDR2: MNHEY, SVGEGT. This CDR3 contains 13 residues. V lost 5 bases, J lost 7 bases, and 12 bases lay in between. CDR3 DNA, as far as it was read: TGTGCCAGCAGTCCCGTATCGGTCCAGCCC. It yields the protein CASSPVSVQP. The whole CDR3 protein is CASSPVSVQPQHF.

There are a few counts of this clone. Read sequence stops 3 residues before the CDR3 end, and the germline J gene provides the missing end. The V call is TRBV7-9, the J call TRBJ1-2; maybe TRBD1 (5 bases). CDR1 is SEHNR and CDR2 is FQNEAQ in the germline V gene (reference sequence). The CDR3 contains 14 residues. The CDR3 reads CASSLEGLANDYTF. The CDR3 DNA, read in part, is TGTGCCAGCAGCTTGGAGGGACTAGCGAATGAC.

This clone was observed at least ten times. Coverage ceases 3 residues before the CDR3 finishes, and the germline J gene fills in the end. The rearrangement joins TRBV19 to TRBJ1-5; possible D gene TRBD1, 6 bases. Germline CDR1 is LNHDA and CDR2 is SQIVND (reference sequence). The length of the CDR3 is 14 residues. Deletions cut 6 bases from V and 6 bases from J, with 15 bases between. The chain's CDR3 is CASRETGLVQPQHF. The sequenced CDR3 bases are TGTGCCAGTAGGGAGACAGGCCTGGTTCAGCCC.

This clone has at least ten counts. The CDR3 end lies 3 residues beyond the end of the read and is filled in from the germline J gene. This chain links TRBV20-1 with TRBJ2-7; perhaps TRBD2 as D (6 bases). The CDR3 covers 14 residues. Trimming cost V 3 bases and J 4 bases, with 16 bases left between them. Germline V gives CDR1 DFQATT, CDR2 SNEGSKA (reference sequence). The chain's CDR3 is CSARWSAGQYEQYF. The part of the CDR3 DNA that was read is TGCAGTGCTAGGTGGTCGGCGGGGCAATACGAG.

This clone was observed at least ten times. The read stops 3 residues short of the end of the CDR3; the missing end is completed from the germline J gene. The chain recombines TRBV20-1 with TRBJ2-5; 7 nucleotides agree with TRBD2. CDR3 length equals 16 residues. J lost 1 base, V lost 5 bases, and 13 bases had no gene match. CDR1 and CDR2 (germline): DFQATT, SNEGSKA (reference sequence). The CDR3: CSAEPVGPSGQETQYF. CDR3 DNA (partial): TGCAGTGCTGAGCCTGTCGGGCCTAGCGGCCAAGAGACC.

Ten or more counts support this clone. The read ends 3 residues early relative to the CDR3; the germline J gene fills the gap. The rearrangement joins TRBV23-1 to TRBJ2-3, with D uncertain. TRBV23-1 belongs to the ORF category, with a function that is uncertain. CDR3 length: 14 residues. The ends were cut back, 10 bases at V and 0 bases at J, with 14 bases in the middle. CDR3 sequence reads: CATKGSSSTDTQYF. Incomplete CDR3 DNA: TGCGCCACTAAAGGGTCCTCTAGCACAGATACG.

This clone came up many times. Read sequence stops 3 residues before the CDR3 end, and the germline J gene provides the missing end. J is TRBJ2-5 and V is TRBV12-3 or TRBV12-4, with 8 nucleotides matching TRBD2. The CDR3 runs 13 residues. Germline trimming cut 5 bases from V and 3 bases from J; bases unmatched to any gene: 2. Partial CDR3 DNA: TGTGCCAGCAGTAAACTAGCGGAAGAGACC. Translation gives CASSKLAEET. The entire CDR3 sequence reads CASSKLAEETQYF.

This clone was found many times. The read ends 3 residues before the CDR3 terminus; that terminus is restored from the germline J gene. The rearrangement uses TRBV20-1 and TRBJ2-1; D possibly corresponds to TRBD2 (5 bases). The germline V gene has CDR1 DFQATT and CDR2 SNEGSKA (reference sequence). V gave up 6 bases and J gave up 6 bases, with 18 bases separating them. CDR3 size: 14 residues. CDR3 DNA, as far as it was read: TGCAGTGCACGCCCCATCGGAGCGGTCAATGAG. This gives the protein CSARPIGAVNE. The entire CDR3 protein is CSARPIGAVNEQFF.